The 31 T cell receptor beta chains presented below share a single source sample, sequenced in a study of T cell repertoires in ileal Crohn's disease. The table came from immunoSEQ multiplex PCR; TCRdb's copy has only in-frame clones and leaves some out. The sample records 30,000 or so clones, roughly 81% being singletons. Sequenced input: ileal tissue. These receptors all come from an adult with Crohn's disease.

The gene calls are TRBV7-2 and TRBJ1-2; unclear D gene. Germline loops: CDR1 SGHTA, CDR2 FQGNSA. The V end was cut by 1 base, the J end by 4 bases, with 4 bases between. The CDR3 covers 12 residues. The CDR3 is CASSLDGYGYTF. The CDR3 coding sequence is TGTGCCAGCAGCTTAGACGGCTATGGCTACACCTTC.

The chain links TRBV4-3 to TRBJ1-4; D might be TRBD1 (5 bases). The germline V gene has CDR1 LGHNA and CDR2 YSLEER. V lost 2 bases and J 7 bases, leaving 14 bases between the germline ends. This CDR3 comprises 15 residues. This CDR3 is CASSQLAGVGEKLFF. CDR3 coding DNA: TGCGCCAGCAGCCAACTCGCGGGGGTTGGTGAAAAACTGTTTTTT.

The chain links TRBV5-1 to TRBJ2-5; D is unresolved. The germline V and J ends were trimmed by 4 bases and 7 bases, with 17 bases remaining between them. CDR1 and CDR2 (germline): SGHRS, YFSETQ. The CDR3 loop spans 14 amino acids. CDR3 DNA sequence: TGCGCCAGCAGCCACCAAGACGCGGAACGGACCCAGTACTTC. Translation: CASSHQDAERTQYF.

The V call is TRBV25-1, the J call TRBJ1-2, with 7 bases lining up with TRBD1. Losses at the gene ends were 5 bases for V and 4 bases for J; bases not matched to a gene: 16. Germline V gives CDR1 MGHDK, CDR2 SYGVNS. The CDR3 is 17 residues long. The CDR3 region has the DNA TGTGCCAGCAGTCCTAAAAGCACAGGGGTCTACGCCTATGGCTACACCTTC. Its translation is CASSPKSTGVYAYGYTF.

In this sample, this clone is medium-sized. The rearrangement uses TRBV18 and TRBJ1-1; D is ambiguous. The CDR3 contains 15 residues. Germline V lookup: CDR1 KGHSH, CDR2 LQKENI. Trimming cost V 0 bases and J 1 base, with 9 bases left between them. The CDR3 DNA sequence: TGTGCCAGCTCACCACCAAAGGCGGGGAACACTGAAGCTTTCTTT. Its translation: CASSPPKAGNTEAFF.

The chain carries TRBV27 and TRBJ2-2; D possibly corresponds to TRBD2 (6 bases). The germline V gene encodes CDR1 MNHEY and CDR2 SMNVEV (reference sequence). Between the trimmed V and J ends, which lost 9 bases and 4 bases, there was a span of 18 bases. The CDR3 runs to 15 residues. The CDR3 region has the DNA TGTGCCAGTTCCTTGAGCGGGTTGGGCACCGGGGAGCTGTTTTTT. This translates into CASSLSGLGTGELFF.

This CDR3 reads CAWNRAYNSPLHF. CDR3 sequence (DNA): TGTGCCTGGAACAGGGCTTATAATTCACCCCTCCACTTT. This chain joins TRBV30 and TRBJ1-6, with a possible D match to TRBD1 (6 bases). Germline V gene data show CDR1 as GTSNPN and CDR2 as SVGIG (reference sequence). The CDR3 totals 13 residues. V was pared by 4 bases and J by 4 bases, with 8 bases between.

A single count supports this clone. This sequence joins TRBV27 and TRBJ2-7; 7 nucleotides match TRBD1. The V segment lost 3 bases and the J segment 4 bases; nucleotides outside the gene matches: 6. The CDR3 has 14 amino acids. From germline, CDR1 is MNHEY and CDR2 SMNVEV (reference sequence). The CDR3 DNA reads as TGTGCCAGCAGTTTTGACGGGACAGAGTACGAGCAGTACTTC. This sequence encodes CASSFDGTEYEQYF.

CDR3 in DNA: TGTGCCAGCAGTTACAGGGGGCCTAGCTCCTACGAGCAGTACTTC. Residues: CASSYRGPSSYEQYF. The chain uses TRBV6-6 and TRBJ2-7, with 7 bases that match TRBD1. Looked up from germline, CDR1 is MNHNY and CDR2 is SVGAGI (reference sequence). V dropped 2 bases and J dropped 0; count of bases not matched to a gene: 4. CDR3 length: 15 residues.

The chain uses TRBV9 and TRBJ2-1; 10 bases map to TRBD2. CDR1 is SGDLS, CDR2 YYNGEE, per germline. V was clipped by 0 bases and J by 9 bases; unmatched bases: 6. The length of the CDR3 is 15 residues. The CDR3 spells CASSVDISGGREQFF. CDR3 coding DNA: TGTGCCAGCAGCGTAGATATTAGCGGGGGGCGTGAGCAGTTCTTC.

This clone was picked up one time. This rearrangement joins TRBV27 to TRBJ2-7; 9 nucleotides match TRBD2. CDR3 length equals 14 residues. J lost 1 base, V lost 3 bases, and 1 base had no gene match. Looked up from germline, CDR1 is MNHEY and CDR2 is SMNVEV (reference sequence). The CDR3 DNA follows: TGTGCCAGCAGTTTTCTAGCGGGGTCCTACGAGCAGTACTTC. It is translated as CASSFLAGSYEQYF.

V gene TRBV5-1 combines with J gene TRBJ2-3; 7 bases are shared with TRBD2. CDR3 length: 14 residues. The germline CDR1 and CDR2 sequences are SGHRS and YFSETQ. Trimming took 0 bases from V and 3 from J; bases not matched to a gene: 1. This CDR3 is CASSLGGRTDTQYF. CDR3 in DNA: TGCGCCAGCAGCTTGGGCGGGAGAACAGATACGCAGTATTTT.

The chain recombines TRBV7-2 with TRBJ1-6; no definite D call. The CDR3 has 16 residues. Germline V gene lookup returns CDR1 SGHTA and CDR2 FQGNSA. Trimming shortened V by 5 bases and J by 0 bases, and 11 bases separated the two germline ends. The CDR3, as DNA: TGTGCCAGCAGCCCTAGCATGAGCTCCTATAATTCACCCCTCCACTTT. Protein product: CASSPSMSSYNSPLHF.

The sample holds one count of this clone. The rearrangement joins TRBV5-1 to TRBJ2-7, with D possibly matching TRBD1 (6 bases). Germline loops: CDR1 SGHRS, CDR2 YFSETQ. The CDR3 sequence is 13 residues long. The V gene lost 9 bases and the J gene lost 0 bases, with 13 bases spanning the gap. The CDR3 sequence is CATRQASSYEQYF. In DNA form, the CDR3 reads TGCGCCACCAGACAGGCGAGCTCCTACGAGCAGTACTTC.

The chain couples TRBV6-1 to TRBJ1-5; 7 positions match TRBD1. The V gene end was trimmed by 4 bases and the J gene end by 4 bases; junction bases not matched to a gene: 4. The germline V gene has CDR1 MNHNS and CDR2 SASEGT. The CDR3 consists of 14 residues. This CDR3 is CASSAAQGNQPQHF. For the CDR3, the DNA is TGTGCCAGCAGTGCAGCACAGGGGAATCAGCCCCAGCATTTT.

The chain recombines TRBV6-6 with TRBJ1-2, with D tentatively TRBD1 (5 bases). Germline V lookup: CDR1 MNHNY, CDR2 SVGAGI (reference sequence). V lost 2 bases and J 4 bases, leaving 17 bases between the germline ends. The CDR3 is 16 residues long. The CDR3 is CASSYPRDDSPYGYTF. Written as DNA, the CDR3 is TGTGCCAGCAGTTACCCTCGAGATGACAGCCCCTATGGCTACACCTTC.

The chain joins TRBV4-1 to TRBJ2-5; 15 bases match TRBD2. Trimming cost V 3 bases and J 4 bases; bases outside gene matches: 0. CDR1 is MGHRA and CDR2 is YSYEKL in the germline V gene. The CDR3 is made up of 15 amino acids. CDR3 nucleotides: TGCGCCAGCAGCCAGGGACTAGCGGGGGGAGAGACCCAGTACTTC. Translating gives CASSQGLAGGETQYF.

This chain connects TRBV4-3 to TRBJ2-7, with 7 bases matching TRBD1. J was trimmed by 1 base and V by 0 bases; bases with no gene match: 6. The CDR3 spans 16 residues. Germline lookup yields CDR1 LGHNA and CDR2 YSLEER. The DNA of the CDR3 is TGCGCCAGCAGCCAAGACCGGACAGGTCATTCCTACGAGCAGTACTTC. This sequence encodes CASSQDRTGHSYEQYF.

This clone was observed once. Here the CDR3 DNA reads TGTGCCATCAGTGATACAGGGCTCACTGAAGCTTTCTTT. Translated, it gives CAISDTGLTEAFF. V is TRBV10-3 and J is TRBJ1-1, with D maybe TRBD1 (6 bases). The CDR3 covers 13 residues. V was cut by 3 bases and J by 4 bases, with 9 bases left in between. Germline CDR1 reads ENHRY; CDR2 reads SYGVKD.

The genes are TRBV10-1 and TRBJ2-3; tentative D call: TRBD2 (5 bases). Germline assignment: CDR1 WNHNN and CDR2 SYGVQD (reference sequence). The ends were cut back, 2 bases at V and 9 bases at J, with 9 bases in the middle. The CDR3 covers 12 residues. CDR3 sequence reads: CASSEDYQTQYF. The CDR3 DNA reads as TGCGCCAGCAGTGAGGACTATCAAACGCAGTATTTT.

The genes are TRBV30 and TRBJ1-2; tentative D call: TRBD1 (6 bases). Germline V gene data show CDR1 as GTSNPN and CDR2 as SVGIG (reference sequence). CDR3 size: 13 residues. The V and J ends lost 5 bases and 3 bases respectively, with 13 bases between them. The CDR3 sequence: CAWATGMDYGYTF. For the CDR3, the DNA is TGTGCCTGGGCAACAGGGATGGACTATGGCTACACCTTC.

This clone appeared a single time. The chain links TRBV21-1 to TRBJ2-7; the D segment call TRBD2 is taken from the table without a DNA check. TRBV21-1 constitutes a pseudogene. This CDR3 is 23 amino acids long. The CDR3 region is CASNNRRGPITHPFGGGFYEQYF. The CDR3, as DNA: TGTGCCAGCAATAATCGCCGCGGGCCTATTACGCACCCGTTTGGGGGGGGTTTCTACGAGCAGTACTTC.

By share, this clone counts as medium-sized. The chain employs TRBV7-9 and TRBJ1-1; 10 bases are shared with TRBD1. Germline values: CDR1 SEHNR, CDR2 FQNEAQ (reference sequence). The CDR3 runs to 15 residues. J lost 4 bases, V lost 3 bases, and 5 bases had no gene match. In DNA, the CDR3 is TGTGCCAGCAGCTTTCCGGGACAGGGGTTCACTGAAGCTTTCTTT. Protein sequence: CASSFPGQGFTEAFF.

The chain carries TRBV20-1 and TRBJ2-5; D is ambiguous. Germline V gene data show CDR1 as DFQATT and CDR2 as SNEGSKA (reference sequence). The V gene lost 7 bases and the J gene lost 5 bases, with 11 bases spanning the gap. The CDR3 is 11 amino acids. The CDR3 bases are TGCAGTGGGGCAAGAGTTGAGACCCAGTACTTC. Translated: CSGARVETQYF.

V usage is TRBV5-4 and J usage is TRBJ2-2, with 7 bases that match TRBD1. Germline CDR1 SGHNT, CDR2 YYREEE (reference sequence). The CDR3 is 15 residues long. V lost 1 base to trimming and J lost 4 bases; unmatched junction nucleotides: 4. The CDR3: CASSLLQGITGELFF. DNA for the CDR3: TGTGCCAGCAGCTTGTTACAGGGGATCACCGGGGAGCTGTTTTTT.

This chain links TRBV2 with TRBJ2-7; a weak D match, TRBD1 (6 bases). The CDR3 runs to 15 residues. Deletions cut 6 bases from V and 1 base from J, with 16 bases between. The germline V gene encodes CDR1 SNHLY and CDR2 FYNNEI. Here the CDR3 DNA reads TGTGCCAGCAGGGGACATTTCTTTAAATCCTACGAGCAGTACTTC. Translated, it gives CASRGHFFKSYEQYF.

The chain uses TRBV27 and TRBJ1-3; tentatively, D is TRBD1 (5 bases). V was clipped by 0 bases and J by 0 bases, with 12 bases between them. This CDR3 has 17 residues. Germline CDR1 reads MNHEY; CDR2 reads SMNVEV (reference sequence). This chain's CDR3 is CASSLSAGLSSGNTIYF. In DNA, the CDR3 is TGTGCCAGCAGTTTATCGGCAGGGTTAAGCTCTGGAAACACCATATATTTT.

V is TRBV11-2 and J is TRBJ2-7, with TRBD1 matching 9 bases. The CDR3 consists of 15 residues. The germline CDR1 and CDR2 sequences are SGHAT and FQNNGV. Trimming removed 0 bases from V and 4 bases from J; junction bases left unmatched: 4. This chain's CDR3 is CASSLEGGQGYEQYF. CDR3 DNA: TGTGCCAGCAGCTTAGAGGGGGGACAGGGATACGAGCAGTACTTC.

This rearrangement joins TRBV14 to TRBJ1-1, with TRBD1 identical over 7 bases. Unmatched junction bases numbered 7, after V lost 4 bases and J lost 5 bases. Germline V gene sequence: CDR1 SGHDN, CDR2 FVKESK. This CDR3 region has 14 residues. CDR3 in amino acids: CASSPQGMRTEAFF. The CDR3 nucleotides read TGTGCCAGCAGCCCACAGGGGATGCGGACTGAAGCTTTCTTT.

The rearrangement uses TRBV5-8 and TRBJ2-3, with D possibly being TRBD1 (6 bases). The CDR3 length is 15 residues. V was shortened by 0 bases and J by 4 bases, with 12 bases between the two germline ends. Germline values: CDR1 SGHTS, CDR2 YDEGEE. This chain's CDR3 is CASSLGGRGSDTQYF. In DNA, the CDR3 is TGTGCCAGCAGCTTGGGTGGCAGGGGATCAGATACGCAGTATTTT. Looking up the rest from reference TRBV5-8 and TRBJ2-3 gives the full variable domain: EAGVTQSPTHLIKTRGQQATLRCSPISGHTSVYWYQQALGLGLQFLLWYDEGEERNRGNFPPRFSGRQFPNYSSELNVNALELEDSALYLCASSLGGRGSDTQYFGPGTRLTVL.

This sequence joins TRBV6-5 and TRBJ1-2, with 9 bases that match TRBD1. J was trimmed by 4 bases and V by 2 bases; bases with no gene match: 5. The CDR3 is 15 residues long. CDR1 is MNHEY, CDR2 SVGAGI, per germline. The CDR3 is CASSYALGQGYGYTF. CDR3 nucleotide sequence: TGTGCCAGCAGTTACGCCCTGGGACAGGGCTATGGCTACACCTTC.